What follows are 21 T cell receptor beta chains derived from one specimen sequenced in a study of CD8 T cells in ankylosing spondylitis. TCRdb fed the 5' RACE reads into MiXCR, producing one record per CDR3 protein. The sample yields about 350,000 distinct CDR3 sequences, 20% to 25% seen once. The sample consisted of blood, either unsorted or a sorted T cell fraction (not recorded which). The receptors derive from a male donor with ankylosing spondylitis or in good health (not recorded which).

This chain connects TRBV29-1 to TRBJ2-7, with D perhaps matching TRBD1 (5 bases). V was pared by 4 bases and J by 5 bases, with 15 bases between. Germline values: CDR1 SQVTM, CDR2 ANQGSEA. The CDR3 is made up of 13 amino acids. The CDR3 DNA follows: TGCAGCGTTGGTCGTCAGGGTAAAGACGAGCAGTACTTC. This encodes CSVGRQGKDEQYF.

This clonotype was counted a few times. J is TRBJ2-2 and V is TRBV30; D may match TRBD1 or TRBD2 (5 bases each). The CDR3 contains 11 residues. The V end was cut by 5 bases, the J end by 7 bases, with 8 bases between. CDR1 is GTSNPN, CDR2 SVGIG, per germline (reference sequence). The CDR3, as DNA: TGTGCCTGGGGGGACGGCGGGGAGCTGTTTTTT. Translation: CAWGDGGELFF.

In its sample, this clonotype was seen a few times. This sequence joins TRBV11-2 and TRBJ2-7; 7 nucleotides line up with TRBD1. From germline, CDR1 is SGHAT and CDR2 FQNNGV. The V gene end was trimmed by 4 bases and the J gene end by 2 bases; junction bases not matched to a gene: 5. The CDR3 runs to 14 residues. For the CDR3, the DNA is TGTGCCAGCAGCTCGTGGGACAGCCCCTACGAGCAGTACTTC. Protein product: CASSSWDSPYEQYF.

This clonotype was counted only a few times. This chain connects TRBV5-6 to TRBJ1-1, with D unclear. The CDR3 is made up of 17 amino acids. CDR1 SGHDT and CDR2 YYEEEE come from the germline V gene. The V and J ends lost 0 bases and 0 bases respectively, with 15 bases between them. CDR3 coding DNA: TGTGCCAGCAGCTTGGCTCTAGGAGACCACATGAACACTGAAGCTTTCTTT. Amino acids: CASSLALGDHMNTEAFF.

This clonotype has more than one count but fewer than ten. This sequence joins TRBV10-3 and TRBJ1-3; a weak D match, TRBD1 (5 bases). V was cut by 4 bases and J by 1 base, with 11 bases left in between. The CDR3 runs to 15 residues. The germline V gene encodes CDR1 ENHRY and CDR2 SYGVKD. The CDR3: CAISGAGGSGNTIYF. The CDR3 DNA is TGTGCCATCAGTGGGGCTGGGGGATCTGGAAACACCATATATTTT.

This clonotype showed up just a few times. V is TRBV27 and J is TRBJ1-2; 7 nucleotides line up with TRBD1. Germline CDR1 is MNHEY and CDR2 is SMNVEV (reference sequence). V shed 7 bases and J 4 bases; nucleotides not matched to a gene: 12. CDR3 length: 15 amino acids. The CDR3 sequence: CASTLTGYSSYGYTF. As DNA, the CDR3 is TGTGCCAGCACCCTGACAGGGTATTCTTCCTATGGCTACACCTTC.

This chain joins TRBV27 and TRBJ2-7, with 10 bases matching TRBD2. The CDR3 is made up of 16 amino acids. Looked up from germline, CDR1 is MNHEY and CDR2 is SMNVEV (reference sequence). Germline trimming cut 6 bases from V and 3 bases from J; bases unmatched to any gene: 11. CDR3 nucleotides: TGTGCCAGCAGCCGACTCACTAGCGGGGCCTTCTACGAGCAGTACTTC. This sequence encodes CASSRLTSGAFYEQYF.

CDR3: CSARTGYTYEQYF. In DNA form, the CDR3 reads TGCAGTGCTCGGACAGGATACACCTACGAGCAGTACTTC. This chain connects TRBV20-1 to TRBJ2-7, with 7 bases matching TRBD1. V shed 5 bases and J 2 bases; nucleotides not matched to a gene: 6. The CDR3 sequence is 13 residues long. The germline V gene has CDR1 DFQATT and CDR2 SNEGSKA (reference sequence).

Concerning this clonotype: An end of the junction differs from the germline gene, which may be a read error. The chain links TRBV7-3 to TRBJ2-2; TRBD1 is a possible D gene (6 bases). Germline CDR1 is SGHTA and CDR2 is FQGTGA. This CDR3 is built from 19 residues. This CDR3 reads CASSLIWDKGELNTGELFF. The CDR3 bases are TGTGCCAGCAGTTTAATTTGGGACAAAGGCGAGCTAAACACCGGGGAGCTGTTTTTT.

The rearrangement joins TRBV27 to TRBJ2-1; 7 nucleotides agree with TRBD2. In germline, CDR1 is MNHEY, CDR2 SMNVEV (reference sequence). V was clipped by 8 bases and J by 8 bases; unmatched bases: 9. The CDR3 sequence is 13 residues long. The CDR3 protein is CASGRDSGDEQFF. The CDR3 DNA is TGTGCCAGCGGGAGGGACTCAGGCGATGAGCAGTTCTTC.

A few counts support this clonotype. The V and J genes are TRBV12-3 or TRBV12-4 and TRBJ2-3; D might be TRBD1 or TRBD2, each matching 5 bases. Trimming stripped 9 bases from V and 2 bases from J, with 21 bases between. This CDR3 is 16 amino acids long. CDR3: CASAPYGGLNTDTQYF. CDR3 nucleotide sequence: TGTGCCAGTGCCCCCTATGGGGGTTTGAACACAGATACGCAGTATTTT.

The table lists this clonotype with a few counts. The chain employs TRBV5-5 and TRBJ2-2; D unresolved. From germline, CDR1 is SGHKS and CDR2 YYEKEE (reference sequence). This CDR3 is 17 amino acids long. V lost 0 bases to trimming and J lost 6 bases, with 18 bases between them. CDR3 loop: CASSLAPATAVAGELFF. The CDR3 DNA follows: TGTGCCAGCAGCTTGGCTCCTGCCACGGCGGTTGCCGGGGAGCTGTTTTTT.

This clonotype was found a few times. V is TRBV12-3 or TRBV12-4 and J is TRBJ2-4; no definite D call. This CDR3 is built from 11 residues. Between the trimmed V and J ends, which lost 2 bases and 9 bases, there was a span of 5 bases. CDR3 sequence: CASSLSGIQYF. CDR3 bases: TGTGCCAGCAGTTTATCGGGCATTCAGTACTTC.

This clonotype was seen repeatedly, ten times or more. This rearrangement joins TRBV5-1 to TRBJ2-3; D is ambiguous. Germline values: CDR1 SGHRS, CDR2 YFSETQ. This CDR3 comprises 14 residues. With 3 bases removed from V and 0 bases from J, the gap between germline ends came to 8 bases. This CDR3 is CASSWQTSTDTQYF. CDR3 nucleotides: TGCGCCAGCAGCTGGCAGACTAGCACAGATACGCAGTATTTT.

The rearrangement links TRBV29-1 to TRBJ2-1; TRBD2 might be the D (5 bases). The CDR3 is 14 residues long. Trimming took 1 base from V and 9 from J, leaving 16 bases between them. In germline, CDR1 is SQVTM, CDR2 ANQGSEA. CDR3 DNA: TGCAGCGTTGAAGGGGAGCCGCGCACGGGTGAGCAGTTCTTC. Translation: CSVEGEPRTGEQFF.

A few counts support this clonotype. The chain employs TRBV18 and TRBJ2-3; 10 nucleotides agree with TRBD2. Looked up from germline, CDR1 is KGHSH and CDR2 is LQKENI. This CDR3 comprises 18 residues. With V trimmed by 4 bases and J by 0 bases, 10 bases remained unmatched. Here the CDR3 DNA reads TGTGCCAGCTCACTGACCGGGACTAGCGCCATTAGCACAGATACGCAGTATTTT. Protein: CASSLTGTSAISTDTQYF.

The chain employs TRBV3-1 and TRBJ2-3; 7 bases line up with TRBD2. Germline V gives CDR1 LGHDT, CDR2 YNNKEL (reference sequence). After removal of 3 bases from V and 2 bases from J, the junction contained 11 bases not matched to a gene. The CDR3 length is 17 residues. The CDR3 region is CASSQTPGGRYTDTQYF. The CDR3 nucleotides read TGTGCCAGCAGCCAGACCCCGGGGGGACGATACACAGATACGCAGTATTTT.

The chain carries TRBV11-2 and TRBJ2-2, with 8 bases fitting TRBD2. Germline CDR1 and CDR2: SGHAT and FQNNGV. Trimming removed 0 bases from V and 2 bases from J; junction bases left unmatched: 11. The CDR3 has 19 amino acids. The CDR3 sequence: CASSLEDVGRGVNTGELFF. The CDR3 DNA reads as TGTGCCAGCAGCTTAGAGGATGTGGGGCGGGGGGTAAACACCGGGGAGCTGTTTTTT.

This clonotype occurred a few times. The chain joins TRBV4-1 to TRBJ2-7, with 10 bases aligning to TRBD1. J was trimmed by 1 base and V by 3 bases; bases with no gene match: 6. CDR1 is MGHRA and CDR2 is YSYEKL in the germline V gene. This CDR3 region has 16 residues. CDR3 sequence: CASSQAGTGVSYEQYF. The CDR3 DNA sequence: TGCGCCAGCAGCCAGGCCGGGACAGGGGTTTCCTACGAGCAGTACTTC.

The chain recombines TRBV6-1 with TRBJ1-1, with D unclear. The germline gives CDR1 MNHNS, CDR2 SASEGT. The CDR3 contains 15 residues. V lost 3 bases and J lost 0, with 11 bases in between. The CDR3 DNA sequence: TGTGCCAGCAGTGATTGGACTGTGATGAACACTGAAGCTTTCTTT. Encoded protein: CASSDWTVMNTEAFF.

The V call is TRBV7-9, the J call TRBJ2-3, with D unresolved. Per the germline V gene, CDR1 is SEHNR and CDR2 is FQNEAQ (reference sequence). V lost 1 base, J lost 4 bases, and 6 bases lay in between. The CDR3 is made up of 13 amino acids. The CDR3 loop reads CASSLVVADTQYF. The DNA of the CDR3 is TGTGCCAGCAGCTTAGTAGTGGCAGATACGCAGTATTTT.